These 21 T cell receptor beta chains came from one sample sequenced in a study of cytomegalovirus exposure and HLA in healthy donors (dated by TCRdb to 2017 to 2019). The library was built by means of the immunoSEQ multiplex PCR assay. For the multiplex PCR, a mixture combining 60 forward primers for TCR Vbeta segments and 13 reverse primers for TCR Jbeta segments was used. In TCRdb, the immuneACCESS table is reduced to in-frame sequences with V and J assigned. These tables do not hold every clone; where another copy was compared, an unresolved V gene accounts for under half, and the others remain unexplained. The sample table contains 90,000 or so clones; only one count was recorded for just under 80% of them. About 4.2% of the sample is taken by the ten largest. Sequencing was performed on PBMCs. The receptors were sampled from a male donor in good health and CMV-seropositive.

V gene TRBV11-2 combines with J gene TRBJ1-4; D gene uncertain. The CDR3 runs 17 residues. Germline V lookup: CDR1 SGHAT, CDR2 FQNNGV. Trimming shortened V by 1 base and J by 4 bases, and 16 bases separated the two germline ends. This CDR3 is CASSLGSTTAYNEKLFF. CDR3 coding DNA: TGTGCCAGCAGCTTAGGGTCGACAACAGCTTATAATGAAAAACTGTTTTTT.

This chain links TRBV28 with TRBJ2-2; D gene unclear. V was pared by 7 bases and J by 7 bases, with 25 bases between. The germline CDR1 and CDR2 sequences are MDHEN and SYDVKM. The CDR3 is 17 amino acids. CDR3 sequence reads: CASTQSLLAVSGGELFF. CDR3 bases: TGTGCCAGCACACAAAGCCTTTTAGCTGTGTCCGGCGGGGAGCTGTTTTTT.

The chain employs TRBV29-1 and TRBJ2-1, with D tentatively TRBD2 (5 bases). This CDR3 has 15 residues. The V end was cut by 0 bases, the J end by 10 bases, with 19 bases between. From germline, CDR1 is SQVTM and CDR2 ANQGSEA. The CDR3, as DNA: TGCAGCGTTGAAGAAAACCCGTTGAGGGTCAGCGAGCAGTTCTTC. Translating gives CSVEENPLRVSEQFF.

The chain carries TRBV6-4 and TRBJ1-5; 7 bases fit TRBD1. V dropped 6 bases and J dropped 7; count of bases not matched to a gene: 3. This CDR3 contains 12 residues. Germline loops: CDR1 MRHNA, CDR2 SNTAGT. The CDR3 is CASREDRQPQHF. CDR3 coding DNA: TGTGCCAGCAGGGAGGACAGGCAGCCCCAGCATTTT.

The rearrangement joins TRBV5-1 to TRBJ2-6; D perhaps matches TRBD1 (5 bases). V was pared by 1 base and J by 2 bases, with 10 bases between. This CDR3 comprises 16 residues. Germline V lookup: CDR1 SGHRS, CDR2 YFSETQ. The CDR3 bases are TGCGCCAGCAGCTTGAAGTCAGGGACTGGGGCCAACGTCCTGACTTTC. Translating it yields CASSLKSGTGANVLTF.

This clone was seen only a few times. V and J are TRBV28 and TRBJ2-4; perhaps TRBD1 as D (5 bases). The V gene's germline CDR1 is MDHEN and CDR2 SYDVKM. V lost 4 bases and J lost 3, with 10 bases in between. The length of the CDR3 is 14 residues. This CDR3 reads CASSWGRDKNIQYF. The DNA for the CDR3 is TGTGCCAGCAGTTGGGGCAGGGACAAAAACATTCAGTACTTC. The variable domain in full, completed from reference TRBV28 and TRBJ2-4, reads DVKVTQSSRYLVKRTGEKVFLECVQDMDHENMFWYRQDPGLGLRLIYFSYDVKMKEKGDIPEGYSVSREKKERFSLILESASTNQTSMYLCASSWGRDKNIQYFGAGTRLSVL.

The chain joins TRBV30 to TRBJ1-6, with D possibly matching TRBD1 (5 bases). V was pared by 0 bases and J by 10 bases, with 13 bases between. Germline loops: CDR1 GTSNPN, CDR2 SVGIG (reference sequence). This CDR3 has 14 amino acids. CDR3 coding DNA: TGTGCCTGGAGTGTAATCCAGGGTGGATCACCCCTCCACTTT. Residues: CAWSVIQGGSPLHF.

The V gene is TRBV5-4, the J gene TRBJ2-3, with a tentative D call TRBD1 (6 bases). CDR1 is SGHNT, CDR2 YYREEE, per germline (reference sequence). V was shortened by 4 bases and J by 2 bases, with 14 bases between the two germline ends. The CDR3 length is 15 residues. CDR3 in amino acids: CASSRRTETTDTQYF. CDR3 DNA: TGTGCCAGCAGCAGGCGGACAGAAACCACAGATACGCAGTATTTT.

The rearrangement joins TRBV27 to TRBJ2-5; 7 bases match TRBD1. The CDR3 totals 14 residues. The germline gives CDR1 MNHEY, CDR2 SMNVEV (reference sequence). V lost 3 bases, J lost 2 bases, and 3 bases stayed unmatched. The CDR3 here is CASSLNRGQETQYF. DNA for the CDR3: TGTGCCAGCAGTTTGAACAGGGGTCAAGAGACCCAGTACTTC.

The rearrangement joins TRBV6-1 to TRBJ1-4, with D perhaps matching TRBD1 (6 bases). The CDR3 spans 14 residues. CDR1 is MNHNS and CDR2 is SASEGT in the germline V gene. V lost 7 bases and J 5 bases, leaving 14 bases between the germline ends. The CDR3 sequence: CASTTGQINEKLFF. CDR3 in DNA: TGTGCCAGCACCACAGGACAGATCAATGAAAAACTGTTTTTT.

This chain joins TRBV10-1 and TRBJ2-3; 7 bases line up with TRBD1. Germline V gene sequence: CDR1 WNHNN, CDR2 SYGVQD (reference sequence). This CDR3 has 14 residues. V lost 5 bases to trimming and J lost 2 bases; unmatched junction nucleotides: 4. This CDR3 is CASSRDSDTDTQYF. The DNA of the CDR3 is TGCGCCAGCAGTAGGGACAGCGACACAGATACGCAGTATTTT.

CDR3 residues: CASSDGAGVTDTQYF. The CDR3, as DNA: TGTGCCAGCAGTGACGGGGCGGGGGTCACAGATACGCAGTATTTT. This rearrangement joins TRBV6-4 to TRBJ2-3, with 7 bases identical to TRBD2. Germline values: CDR1 MRHNA, CDR2 SNTAGT. Trimming at V came to 2 bases and at J to 2 bases, leaving 4 bases not matched to a gene. The CDR3 runs to 15 residues.

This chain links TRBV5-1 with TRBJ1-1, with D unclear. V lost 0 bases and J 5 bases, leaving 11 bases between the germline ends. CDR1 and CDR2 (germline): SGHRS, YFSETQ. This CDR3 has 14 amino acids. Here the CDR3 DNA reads TGCGCCAGCAGCTTGGCCCCGGGAGGGACTGAAGCTTTCTTT. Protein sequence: CASSLAPGGTEAFF. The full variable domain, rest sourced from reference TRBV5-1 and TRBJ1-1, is KAGVTQTPRYLIKTRGQQVTLSCSPISGHRSVSWYQQTPGQGLQFLFEYFSETQRNKGNFPGRFSGRQFSNSRSEMNVSTLELGDSALYLCASSLAPGGTEAFFGQGTRLTVV.

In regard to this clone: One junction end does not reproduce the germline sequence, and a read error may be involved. The CDR3 bases are TGTTCCAGCAGCTTGGTAGGGGGCAAAAACGAAAAACTGTTTTTT. Amino acid sequence: CSSSLVGGKNEKLFF. V gene TRBV7-9 combines with J gene TRBJ1-4, with 7 bases matching TRBD1. CDR1 SEHNR and CDR2 FQNEAQ come from the germline V gene (reference sequence). CDR3 size: 15 residues.

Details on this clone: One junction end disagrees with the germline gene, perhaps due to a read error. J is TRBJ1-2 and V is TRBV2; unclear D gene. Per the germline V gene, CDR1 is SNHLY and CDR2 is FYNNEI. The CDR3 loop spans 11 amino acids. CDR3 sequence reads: CTSSGGDGYTF. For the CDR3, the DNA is TGTACCAGCAGTGGCGGGGATGGCTACACCTTC.

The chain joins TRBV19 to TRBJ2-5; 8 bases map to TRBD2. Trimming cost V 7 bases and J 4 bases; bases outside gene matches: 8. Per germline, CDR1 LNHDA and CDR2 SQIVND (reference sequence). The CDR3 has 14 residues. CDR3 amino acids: CASNPGTSRETQYF. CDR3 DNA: TGTGCCAGTAACCCCGGGACTAGTCGAGAGACCCAGTACTTC. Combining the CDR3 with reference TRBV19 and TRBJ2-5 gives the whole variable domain DGGITQSPKYLFRKEGQNVTLSCEQNLNHDAMYWYRQDPGQGLRLIYYSQIVNDFQKGDIAEGYSVSREKKESFPLTVTSAQKNPTAFYLCASNPGTSRETQYFGPGTRLLVL.

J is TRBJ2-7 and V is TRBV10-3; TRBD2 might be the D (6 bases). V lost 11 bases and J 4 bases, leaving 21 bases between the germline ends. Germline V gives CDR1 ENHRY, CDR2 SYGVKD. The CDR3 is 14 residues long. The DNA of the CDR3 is TGTGCCTGCGGGGTAGACCGCCTAGTTTACGAGCAGTACTTC. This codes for CACGVDRLVYEQYF.

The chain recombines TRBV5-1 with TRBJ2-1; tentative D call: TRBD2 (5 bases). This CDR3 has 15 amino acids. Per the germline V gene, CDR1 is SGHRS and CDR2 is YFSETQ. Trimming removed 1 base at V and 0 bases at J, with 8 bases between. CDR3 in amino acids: CASSLPSSSYNEQFF. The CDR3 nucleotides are TGCGCCAGCAGCTTGCCTAGCTCCTCCTACAATGAGCAGTTCTTC.

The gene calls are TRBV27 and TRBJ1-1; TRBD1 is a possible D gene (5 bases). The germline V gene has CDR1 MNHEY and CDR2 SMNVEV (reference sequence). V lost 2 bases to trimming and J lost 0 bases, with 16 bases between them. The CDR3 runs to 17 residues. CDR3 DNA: TGTGCCAGCAGTTTACGCTCGACAGCGTTTATGAACACTGAAGCTTTCTTT. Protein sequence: CASSLRSTAFMNTEAFF.

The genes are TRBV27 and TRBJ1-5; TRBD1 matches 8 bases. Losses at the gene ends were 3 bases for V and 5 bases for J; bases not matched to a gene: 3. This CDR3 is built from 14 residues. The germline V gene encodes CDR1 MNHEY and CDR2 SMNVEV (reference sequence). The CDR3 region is CASSLQGADQPQHF. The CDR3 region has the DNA TGTGCCAGCAGTTTGCAGGGGGCCGATCAGCCCCAGCATTTT.

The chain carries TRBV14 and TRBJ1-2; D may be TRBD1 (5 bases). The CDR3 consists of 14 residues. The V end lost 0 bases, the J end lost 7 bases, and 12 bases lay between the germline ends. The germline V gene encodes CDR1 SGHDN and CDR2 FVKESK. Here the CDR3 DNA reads TGTGCCAGCAGCCAAGAAGGAGGGGCTCGTGGCTACACCTTC. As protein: CASSQEGGARGYTF. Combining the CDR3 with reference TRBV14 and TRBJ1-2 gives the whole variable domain EAGVTQFPSHSVIEKGQTVTLRCDPISGHDNLYWYRRVMGKEIKFLLHFVKESKQDESGMPNNRFLAERTGGTYSTLKVQPAELEDSGVYFCASSQEGGARGYTFGSGTRLTVV.